These 25 T cell receptor beta chains were all obtained from the same sample, sequenced in a study of blood T cells in healthy people across ages. Alongside a J-beta primer mix, a sample-barcoded 5' primer served in a second PCR lasting roughly 6 to 12 cycles. TCRdb re-analysed the 5' RACE reads in MiXCR, keeping a single row per CDR3 protein. The repertoire holds around 1.5 million distinct CDR3 sequences, with 30% to 35% as singletons. Material: blood. The receptors come from a woman in her twenties or thirties in good health.

The chain couples TRBV14 to TRBJ2-7, with 7 bases aligning to TRBD1. CDR1 is SGHDN and CDR2 is FVKESK in the germline V gene. The CDR3 length is 19 residues. V shed 11 bases and J 0 bases; nucleotides not matched to a gene: 25. The CDR3 reads CAGLAAPRRDSLHSYEQYF. The CDR3 DNA reads as TGTGCCGGTCTCGCAGCCCCGAGACGGGACAGTCTCCACTCCTACGAGCAGTACTTC.

The V gene is TRBV9, the J gene TRBJ2-3; D is perhaps TRBD2 (7 bases). Germline CDR1 is SGDLS and CDR2 is YYNGEE. This CDR3 comprises 17 residues. Trimming stripped 3 bases from V and 0 bases from J, with 17 bases between. DNA of the CDR3: TGTGCCAGCAGCGAAGGGGGGGTTAGCGGGAGCACAGATACGCAGTATTTT. Protein sequence: CASSEGGVSGSTDTQYF.

This clonotype was recorded a few times. V is TRBV5-1 and J is TRBJ2-7; TRBD2 aligns across 7 bases. V was clipped by 0 bases and J by 4 bases; unmatched bases: 7. Germline loops: CDR1 SGHRS, CDR2 YFSETQ. The CDR3 consists of 15 residues. The CDR3 here is CASSLEAGVVYEQYF. The CDR3 DNA sequence: TGCGCCAGCAGCTTGGAGGCGGGAGTAGTTTACGAGCAGTACTTC.

V usage is TRBV3-1 and J usage is TRBJ2-3; 10 nucleotides line up with TRBD1. V lost 3 bases and J lost 1; bases outside the gene matches: 13. The CDR3 spans 19 residues. Germline loops: CDR1 LGHDT, CDR2 YNNKEL (reference sequence). The CDR3 loop reads CASSQDLTGTGVGTDTQYF. Written as DNA, the CDR3 is TGTGCCAGCAGCCAGGATCTAACCGGGACAGGGGTCGGCACAGATACGCAGTATTTT.

This clonotype has only a few counts. This chain links TRBV4-1 with TRBJ2-1, with D possibly being TRBD2 (5 bases). V was clipped by 3 bases and J by 4 bases, with 16 bases between them. CDR3 length equals 16 residues. The V gene's germline CDR1 is MGHRA and CDR2 YSYEKL. CDR3 DNA: TGCGCCAGCAGCCATTCACTAGTGGGAGCATACAATGAGCAGTTCTTC. Translating it yields CASSHSLVGAYNEQFF.

This sequence joins TRBV3-1 and TRBJ2-1; TRBD2 agrees at 10 bases. Germline CDR1 LGHDT, CDR2 YNNKEL (reference sequence). There are 16 residues in the CDR3. V trimming: 4 bases; J trimming: 4 bases; junction bases outside the gene matches: 7. Written as DNA, the CDR3 is TGTGCCAGCAGCCTATCACGTAGCGGGGGGTACAATGAGCAGTTCTTC. Protein sequence: CASSLSRSGGYNEQFF.

This clonotype was observed many times. The chain uses TRBV12-3 or TRBV12-4 and TRBJ2-5, with 8 bases identical to TRBD2. J was trimmed by 3 bases and V by 9 bases; bases with no gene match: 6. The CDR3 extends over 13 amino acids. The CDR3 bases are TGTGCCAGTCGAGCGGGAGTAGAAGAGACCCAGTACTTC. Translation gives CASRAGVEETQYF.

To note about this clonotype: A junction end diverges from the germline sequence, so it may reflect a read error. The chain joins TRBV5-1 to TRBJ2-1; 7 bases fit TRBD1. The CDR3 covers 16 residues. Germline CDR1 and CDR2: SGHRS and YFSETQ. The CDR3 protein is CASSLGTGVIGNEQFF. The CDR3 nucleotides read TGCGCCAGCAGTTTGGGAACAGGGGTGATTGGCAATGAGCAGTTCTTC.

V is TRBV5-1 and J is TRBJ1-2, with 7 bases that match TRBD1. With V trimmed by 0 bases and J by 6 bases, 14 bases remained unmatched. The CDR3 contains 17 residues. Germline V lookup: CDR1 SGHRS, CDR2 YFSETQ. The CDR3 DNA sequence: TGCGCCAGCAGCTTGGAGAGGCGACAGGGCGGCGCGGATGGCTACACCTTC. Translating it yields CASSLERRQGGADGYTF.

The V gene is TRBV27, the J gene TRBJ2-2; D unclear. CDR1 and CDR2 (germline): MNHEY, SMNVEV (reference sequence). This CDR3 is 14 amino acids long. Trimming took off 4 bases at V and 5 bases at J, with 11 bases between the two ends. This CDR3 is CASSSPPLTGELFF. The CDR3 region has the DNA TGTGCCAGCAGTTCGCCCCCCTTGACCGGGGAGCTGTTTTTT.

The rearrangement joins TRBV7-9 to TRBJ2-1; unclear D gene. This CDR3 is 13 amino acids long. Per germline, CDR1 SEHNR and CDR2 FQNEAQ (reference sequence). V lost 6 bases to trimming and J lost 8 bases, with 14 bases between them. This CDR3 is CASRAPLGHEQFF. CDR3 coding DNA: TGTGCCAGCAGGGCACCGCTCGGTCATGAGCAGTTCTTC.

This clonotype was seen a handful of times. The V gene is TRBV4-1, the J gene TRBJ2-2; D is ambiguous. Looked up from germline, CDR1 is MGHRA and CDR2 is YSYEKL. The V end was cut by 1 base, the J end by 6 bases, with 9 bases between. This CDR3 is 14 amino acids long. The CDR3 region is CASSQGRWAGELFF. CDR3 DNA: TGCGCCAGCAGCCAAGGACGGTGGGCCGGGGAGCTGTTTTTT.

In the case of this clonotype: Compared with germline, one end of the junction differs, possibly owing to a read error. The rearrangement joins TRBV20-1 to TRBJ1-5, with no clear D. Germline values: CDR1 DFQATT, CDR2 SNEGSKA (reference sequence). This CDR3 is built from 13 residues. The CDR3 coding sequence is TGCAGTGCGGCACAGAATAGCAGTCAGCCCCAGCATTTT. Its protein product is CSAAQNSSQPQHF.

This clonotype was counted only a few times. V is TRBV9 and J is TRBJ2-1, with 8 bases identical to TRBD2. Looked up from germline, CDR1 is SGDLS and CDR2 is YYNGEE. The CDR3 sequence is 15 residues long. Trimming took 0 bases from V and 5 from J; bases not matched to a gene: 4. The CDR3: CASSVDGGADNEQFF. The CDR3 DNA reads as TGTGCCAGCAGCGTAGACGGGGGGGCCGACAATGAGCAGTTCTTC.

This clonotype was seen a handful of times. This rearrangement joins TRBV20-1 to TRBJ2-5, with D unresolved. This CDR3 is 14 amino acids long. V was shortened by 4 bases and J by 3 bases, with 15 bases between the two germline ends. CDR1 is DFQATT and CDR2 is SNEGSKA in the germline V gene (reference sequence). The CDR3 nucleotides read TGCAGTGCTATCCCGTCCTATCTCAAAGAGACCCAGTACTTC. It codes for CSAIPSYLKETQYF.

This clonotype was recorded many times. The CDR3 nucleotides read TGCGCCAGCAGCTTGCTCGCGGGATCTGAAGAGACCCAGTACTTC. It yields the protein CASSLLAGSEETQYF. V and J are TRBV5-1 and TRBJ2-5, with D perhaps matching TRBD2 (6 bases). The germline CDR1 and CDR2 sequences are SGHRS and YFSETQ. Trimming left V 1 base short and J 3 bases short, with 13 bases between. This CDR3 region has 15 residues.

Ten or more counts support this clonotype. V usage is TRBV20-1 and J usage is TRBJ2-7, with TRBD1 matching 10 bases. The CDR3 consists of 13 residues. Germline values: CDR1 DFQATT, CDR2 SNEGSKA (reference sequence). V gave up 4 bases and J gave up 3 bases; unmatched junction bases: 3. CDR3: CSATWDRGYEQYF. CDR3 coding DNA: TGCAGTGCTACCTGGGACAGGGGCTACGAGCAGTACTTC.

This chain uses TRBV30 with TRBJ2-3, with D perhaps being TRBD1 or TRBD2 (6 bases each). The CDR3 runs 14 residues. Germline V gene sequence: CDR1 GTSNPN, CDR2 SVGIG (reference sequence). Trimming pared 6 bases from V and 2 bases from J, leaving 15 bases between. CDR3 DNA sequence: TGTGCCTGCCACTCGGGGGCACCCACAGATACGCAGTATTTT. It specifies CACHSGAPTDTQYF. Full variable domain (missing parts from reference TRBV30 and TRBJ2-3): SQTIHQWPATLVQPVGSPLSLECTVEGTSNPNLYWYRQAAGRGLQLLFYSVGIGQISSEVPQNLSASRPQDRQFILSSKKLLLSDSGFYLCACHSGAPTDTQYFGPGTRLTVL.

This chain links TRBV6-1 with TRBJ2-1; perhaps TRBD2 as D (6 bases). The germline gives CDR1 MNHNS, CDR2 SASEGT. The germline V and J ends were trimmed by 10 bases and 1 base, with 11 bases remaining between them. The length of the CDR3 is 13 residues. The DNA of the CDR3 is TGTGCCACAGAGCGGGTATCCTACAATGAGCAGTTCTTC. It translates to CATERVSYNEQFF.

With respect to this clonotype: A much larger clone is a single base away; this may be a read error. The chain has TRBV29-1 and TRBJ2-1; 10 bases map to TRBD2. V shed 4 bases, J shed 5 bases, and the junction held 8 bases outside the gene matches. Germline loops: CDR1 SQVTM, CDR2 ANQGSEA. This CDR3 has 15 residues. The CDR3 reads CSVVLAGDGDNEQFF. CDR3 nucleotides: TGCAGCGTTGTTCTAGCGGGGGACGGAGACAATGAGCAGTTCTTC.

The chain recombines TRBV18 with TRBJ1-1; unclear D gene. Germline lookup yields CDR1 KGHSH and CDR2 LQKENI. V was cut by 5 bases and J by 2 bases, with 12 bases left in between. This CDR3 comprises 14 residues. The CDR3 sequence: CASSSGRDNTEAFF. For the CDR3, the DNA is TGTGCCAGCTCATCAGGACGGGATAACACTGAAGCTTTCTTT.

This clonotype came up a few times. The V call is TRBV6-1, the J call TRBJ2-7; 7 bases line up with TRBD1. CDR1 is MNHNS, CDR2 SASEGT, per germline. V gave up 6 bases and J gave up 0 bases; unmatched junction bases: 8. This CDR3 comprises 15 residues. The CDR3 protein is CASRSRDRASYEQYF. DNA for the CDR3: TGTGCCAGCAGAAGCCGGGACAGAGCCTCCTACGAGCAGTACTTC.

This clonotype has just a few counts. The chain links TRBV12-3 or TRBV12-4 to TRBJ2-1; 12 bases align to TRBD2. The CDR3 is 16 residues long. J gave up 1 base and V 5 bases, and 3 bases lay outside the gene matches. CDR3 sequence: CASSHGLAGSYNEQFF. CDR3 bases: TGTGCCAGCAGTCATGGACTAGCGGGGTCCTACAATGAGCAGTTCTTC.

The V call is TRBV6-1, the J call TRBJ2-7, with D possibly matching TRBD1 (6 bases). The J call is uncertain, as TRBJ2-1 better fits the DNA end. This CDR3 spans 19 amino acids. CDR1 and CDR2 from the germline V gene are MNHNS and SASEGT. The CDR3 DNA reads as TGTGCCAGCAGTAAGGAAAAGACAGGCTCCCCACTAGAAGGGTACGAGCAGTTCTTC. Translated, it gives CASSKEKTGSPLEGYEQFF.

This clonotype was detected only a few times. The chain carries TRBV7-9 and TRBJ2-6; D perhaps matches TRBD2 (5 bases). V lost 0 bases to trimming and J lost 4 bases, with 7 bases between them. Germline V gene data show CDR1 as SEHNR and CDR2 as FQNEAQ (reference sequence). This CDR3 is built from 15 residues. The CDR3 spells CASSLALAGANVLTF. DNA for the CDR3: TGTGCCAGCAGCTTAGCTCTAGCCGGGGCCAACGTCCTGACTTTC.